The 27 T cell receptor beta chains reported below all come from one sample, sequenced in a study of T cell changes during pregnancy in multiple sclerosis. Repertoires were generated with immunoSEQ multiplex PCR, while TCRdb's copy carries only in-frame clones and drops some. The sample contains roughly 80,000 clones, 93% of which appear only once. Sequenced here: peripheral blood, sampled after pregnancy. These receptors all stem from a female donor in good health, enrolled as a control in a pregnancy study.

This clone was seen a handful of times. The chain employs TRBV7-2 and TRBJ1-1; D perhaps matches TRBD1 (5 bases). Trimming cost V 4 bases and J 4 bases, with 13 bases left between them. CDR1 and CDR2 from the germline V gene are SGHTA and FQGNSA. This CDR3 is 14 amino acids long. For the CDR3, the DNA is TGTGCCAGCAGCTCCAGGGTCGATAGCACTGAAGCTTTCTTT. It is translated as CASSSRVDSTEAFF.

V and J are TRBV2 and TRBJ2-3, with 9 positions matching TRBD2. Looked up from germline, CDR1 is SNHLY and CDR2 is FYNNEI. The CDR3 extends over 15 amino acids. After removal of 5 bases from V and 6 bases from J, the junction contained 9 bases not matched to a gene. The CDR3 protein is CASSPSAGGGDTQYF. In DNA form, the CDR3 reads TGTGCCAGCAGTCCTTCAGCGGGGGGAGGGGATACGCAGTATTTT.

The chain carries TRBV1 and TRBJ2-5; TRBD2 is taken as the D call from the table, unchecked against the DNA. Near its end, the DNA agrees better with TRBJ2-7, so the J call may be wrong. TRBV1 constitutes a pseudogene. The CDR3 spans 12 residues. The CDR3 loop reads CTSSQTRNEQYF. The CDR3 DNA is TGCACCAGCAGCCAAACTCGTAACGAGCAGTACTTC.

V gene TRBV7-9 combines with J gene TRBJ2-3, with D perhaps TRBD2 (6 bases). V was pared by 6 bases and J by 8 bases, with 15 bases between. CDR1 is SEHNR, CDR2 FQNEAQ, per germline (reference sequence). The CDR3 sequence is 13 residues long. CDR3 sequence reads: CASSWEVSGTQYF. As DNA, the CDR3 is TGTGCCAGCAGTTGGGAGGTTAGCGGTACGCAGTATTTT.

CDR3 sequence reads: CASSLGPARDNEQYF. The CDR3 DNA follows: TGTGCCAGCAGCTTAGGCCCGGCTCGAGACAACGAGCAGTACTTC. V and J are TRBV7-6 and TRBJ2-7; no clear D. Trimming cost V 1 base and J 5 bases, with 15 bases left between them. Germline-derived CDR1 and CDR2 are SGHVS and FNYEAQ. The CDR3 runs 15 residues.

The count of this clone is one. V gene TRBV5-3 combines with J gene TRBJ1-5, with TRBD1 matching over 9 bases. TRBV5-3 is known as an ORF, though its function is uncertain. The CDR3 extends over 18 amino acids. With 3 bases clipped from V and 1 base from J, the junction kept 11 bases outside the gene matches. CDR3: CARSSPGQGFGSNQPQHF. For the CDR3, the DNA is TGTGCCAGAAGCTCGCCGGGACAGGGTTTTGGGAGCAATCAGCCCCAGCATTTT.

The chain recombines TRBV11-2 with TRBJ2-5; TRBD2 matches at 7 bases. The CDR3 has 14 residues. V lost 4 bases, J lost 4 bases, and 6 bases stayed unmatched. Germline V gene lookup returns CDR1 SGHAT and CDR2 FQNNGV. The CDR3 nucleotides read TGTGCCAGCAGCTCCGGGGGGTCCTCAGAGACCCAGTACTTC. It yields the protein CASSSGGSSETQYF.

The V gene is TRBV7-6, the J gene TRBJ2-7, with 7 bases lining up with TRBD2. Looked up from germline, CDR1 is SGHVS and CDR2 is FNYEAQ. Unmatched junction bases numbered 15, after V lost 4 bases and J lost 3 bases. The CDR3 consists of 17 residues. CDR3 in amino acids: CASSSVLDGRGIYEQYF. The DNA for the CDR3 is TGTGCCAGCAGCTCGGTCTTGGATGGGAGGGGAATCTACGAGCAGTACTTC. The variable domain in full, completed from reference TRBV7-6 and TRBJ2-7, reads GAGVSQSPRYKVTKRGQDVALRCDPISGHVSLYWYRQALGQGPEFLTYFNYEAQQDKSGLPNDRFSAERPEGSISTLTIQRTEQRDSAMYRCASSSVLDGRGIYEQYFGPGTRLTVT.

The chain uses TRBV27 and TRBJ1-5; weak D call: TRBD1 (5 bases). CDR1 MNHEY and CDR2 SMNVEV come from the germline V gene (reference sequence). V was clipped by 9 bases and J by 6 bases, with 6 bases between them. The CDR3 loop spans 10 amino acids. CDR3 in DNA: TGTGCCAGGGGGGGTCAGCCCCAGCATTTT. It encodes CARGGQPQHF.

This chain joins TRBV4-3 and TRBJ2-7, with D possibly TRBD1 on 5 matching bases. This CDR3 has 14 amino acids. The V and J ends lost 0 bases and 2 bases respectively, with 8 bases between them. The germline V gene encodes CDR1 LGHNA and CDR2 YSLEER. The CDR3 DNA follows: TGCGCCAGCAGCCAAGAAAGGGGCCCCTACGAGCAGTACTTC. Its protein is CASSQERGPYEQYF.

This clone was recorded only once. The chain combines TRBV5-4 with TRBJ2-5, with TRBD2 matching 12 bases. CDR1 and CDR2 from the germline V gene are SGHNT and YYREEE (reference sequence). The V and J ends lost 4 bases and 1 base, in that order; junction bases with no gene match: 5. The CDR3 spans 16 residues. As DNA, the CDR3 is TGTGCCAGCAGCGAGGGACTAGCGGGCCCCCAAGAGACCCAGTACTTC. This codes for CASSEGLAGPQETQYF.

The chain employs TRBV12-1 and TRBJ2-7; no check of the table's D call, TRBD2, against the DNA was made. TRBV12-1 is a pseudogene. The CDR3 has 16 residues. CDR3 coding DNA: TGTGCCAGCAGCTGGCAAGACTCCACGGGGAGATGGGAGGGGTACTTC. Encoded protein: CASSWQDSTGRWEGYF.

V is TRBV28 and J is TRBJ2-6; 7 bases match TRBD2. The length of the CDR3 is 13 residues. From germline, CDR1 is MDHEN and CDR2 SYDVKM. This CDR3 is CGTRNSGANVLTF. CDR3 DNA sequence: TGTGGGACTAGGAACTCTGGGGCCAACGTCCTGACTTTC.

The V and J genes are TRBV30 and TRBJ2-1, with TRBD2 matching over 10 bases. CDR1 is GTSNPN, CDR2 SVGIG, per germline (reference sequence). J was trimmed by 5 bases and V by 1 base; bases with no gene match: 5. There are 15 residues in the CDR3. The CDR3 loop reads CAWSDELAGNNEQFF. In DNA form, the CDR3 reads TGTGCCTGGAGTGATGAACTAGCGGGGAACAATGAGCAGTTCTTC.

The gene calls are TRBV6-5 and TRBJ1-1; no reliable D call. CDR3 length: 13 amino acids. Germline V gene data show CDR1 as MNHEY and CDR2 as SVGAGI. V lost 6 bases and J 4 bases, leaving 12 bases between the germline ends. The CDR3 sequence is CASRWSYSTEAFF. The DNA of the CDR3 is TGTGCCAGCAGATGGAGTTATAGCACTGAAGCTTTCTTT.

To note about this clone: This sample also contains other DNA sequences that code for the same CDR3. J is TRBJ1-3 and V is TRBV28, with D possibly TRBD1 on 5 matching bases. Deletions cut 5 bases from V and 1 base from J, with 6 bases between. The CDR3 is 13 amino acids. The V gene's germline CDR1 is MDHEN and CDR2 SYDVKM. CDR3 nucleotide sequence: TGTGCCAGCAGTCAGGGTTCTGGAAACACCATATATTTT. Translation: CASSQGSGNTIYF.

The chain uses TRBV28 and TRBJ2-1; 11 nucleotides agree with TRBD2. V was pared by 6 bases and J by 10 bases, with 11 bases of the junction left unmatched. This CDR3 is built from 15 residues. From germline, CDR1 is MDHEN and CDR2 SYDVKM. The CDR3 DNA sequence: TGTGCCAGCAGACAGACTAGCGGGAATGTGCGGGAGCAGTTCTTC. Amino acids: CASRQTSGNVREQFF.

The chain uses TRBV18 and TRBJ2-1; TRBD1 matches 9 bases. After removal of 8 bases from V and 5 bases from J, the junction contained 10 bases not matched to a gene. The CDR3 has 15 residues. Germline CDR1 reads KGHSH; CDR2 reads LQKENI. For the CDR3, the DNA is TGTGCCAGCAGTACCGGGACAGGGATGAACAATGAGCAGTTCTTC. Translating gives CASSTGTGMNNEQFF.

The chain recombines TRBV29-1 with TRBJ1-5, with D possibly being TRBD1 (6 bases). The V end lost 6 bases, the J end lost 11 bases, and 20 bases lay between the germline ends. The CDR3 is 13 residues long. Germline CDR1 is SQVTM and CDR2 is ANQGSEA. The CDR3 sequence is CSVWTATSGAQHF. Here the CDR3 DNA reads TGCAGCGTGTGGACAGCCACCTCCGGAGCCCAGCATTTT.

The chain recombines TRBV30 with TRBJ2-1; TRBD2 matches at 9 bases. The CDR3 runs to 15 residues. Germline CDR1 is GTSNPN and CDR2 is SVGIG (reference sequence). Trimming took 5 bases from V and 4 from J; bases not matched to a gene: 9. The CDR3 DNA reads TGTGCCTGGGGCAAGCTAGCGGGGTCTTACAATGAGCAGTTCTTC. Residues: CAWGKLAGSYNEQFF.

The rearrangement links TRBV11-3 to TRBJ2-2; D ambiguous. The CDR3 extends over 13 amino acids. The V end was cut by 2 bases, the J end by 4 bases, with 5 bases between. Germline values: CDR1 SGHNT, CDR2 YENEEA. The CDR3, as DNA: TGTGCCAGCAGCTTAATTATCACCGGGGAGCTGTTTTTT. Translated: CASSLIITGELFF.

This chain links TRBV15 with TRBJ2-7; 10 bases agree with TRBD2. The CDR3 sequence is 18 residues long. J was trimmed by 7 bases and V by 0 bases; bases with no gene match: 15. Germline V CDR1 and CDR2: LNHNV, YYDKDF (reference sequence). The CDR3 spells CATSRDRSRSGRAGEQYF. CDR3 in DNA: TGTGCCACCAGCAGAGATAGGAGCCGAAGCGGGAGGGCCGGGGAGCAGTACTTC.

This sequence joins TRBV6-5 and TRBJ2-2, with TRBD2 identical over 11 bases. Germline CDR1 reads MNHEY; CDR2 reads SVGAGI. The V and J ends lost 6 bases and 3 bases, in that order; junction bases with no gene match: 3. CDR3 size: 15 residues. The CDR3 nucleotides read TGTGCCAGCAGAGGACTAGCGGGCTACACCGGGGAGCTGTTTTTT. Encoded protein: CASRGLAGYTGELFF.

This chain connects TRBV10-3 to TRBJ2-5; D is possibly TRBD2 (5 bases). The length of the CDR3 is 15 residues. The V end was cut by 9 bases, the J end by 1 base, with 18 bases between. Germline V gene sequence: CDR1 ENHRY, CDR2 SYGVKD. CDR3 in DNA: TGTGCCATGAGTAAGGACCCTAGCATCCAAGAGACCCAGTACTTC. Translation gives CAMSKDPSIQETQYF.

This chain uses TRBV6-6 with TRBJ1-5; no firm D call. The CDR3 is made up of 14 amino acids. The ends were cut back, 5 bases at V and 3 bases at J, with 11 bases in the middle. CDR1 MNHNY and CDR2 SVGAGI come from the germline V gene (reference sequence). The CDR3 region has the DNA TGTGCCAGCAGTCCCCCGGGTAACAATCAGCCCCAGCATTTT. Protein product: CASSPPGNNQPQHF.

The rearrangement uses TRBV27 and TRBJ2-1; 12 nucleotides agree with TRBD2. CDR1 and CDR2 from the germline V gene are MNHEY and SMNVEV (reference sequence). CDR3 length equals 16 residues. The trim removed 7 bases at V and 4 bases at J, leaving 8 bases unmatched. Written as DNA, the CDR3 is TGTGCCAGCACCAAAGGACTAGCGGGGAAGTACAATGAGCAGTTCTTC. Protein product: CASTKGLAGKYNEQFF.

V and J are TRBV2 and TRBJ1-1; D possibly corresponds to TRBD1 (6 bases). The CDR3 is 14 amino acids. The ends were cut back, 5 bases at V and 1 base at J, with 11 bases in the middle. In germline, CDR1 is SNHLY, CDR2 FYNNEI. The CDR3 nucleotides are TGTGCCAGCAGTCAACAGGGCCCGAACACTGAAGCTTTCTTT. It specifies CASSQQGPNTEAFF.